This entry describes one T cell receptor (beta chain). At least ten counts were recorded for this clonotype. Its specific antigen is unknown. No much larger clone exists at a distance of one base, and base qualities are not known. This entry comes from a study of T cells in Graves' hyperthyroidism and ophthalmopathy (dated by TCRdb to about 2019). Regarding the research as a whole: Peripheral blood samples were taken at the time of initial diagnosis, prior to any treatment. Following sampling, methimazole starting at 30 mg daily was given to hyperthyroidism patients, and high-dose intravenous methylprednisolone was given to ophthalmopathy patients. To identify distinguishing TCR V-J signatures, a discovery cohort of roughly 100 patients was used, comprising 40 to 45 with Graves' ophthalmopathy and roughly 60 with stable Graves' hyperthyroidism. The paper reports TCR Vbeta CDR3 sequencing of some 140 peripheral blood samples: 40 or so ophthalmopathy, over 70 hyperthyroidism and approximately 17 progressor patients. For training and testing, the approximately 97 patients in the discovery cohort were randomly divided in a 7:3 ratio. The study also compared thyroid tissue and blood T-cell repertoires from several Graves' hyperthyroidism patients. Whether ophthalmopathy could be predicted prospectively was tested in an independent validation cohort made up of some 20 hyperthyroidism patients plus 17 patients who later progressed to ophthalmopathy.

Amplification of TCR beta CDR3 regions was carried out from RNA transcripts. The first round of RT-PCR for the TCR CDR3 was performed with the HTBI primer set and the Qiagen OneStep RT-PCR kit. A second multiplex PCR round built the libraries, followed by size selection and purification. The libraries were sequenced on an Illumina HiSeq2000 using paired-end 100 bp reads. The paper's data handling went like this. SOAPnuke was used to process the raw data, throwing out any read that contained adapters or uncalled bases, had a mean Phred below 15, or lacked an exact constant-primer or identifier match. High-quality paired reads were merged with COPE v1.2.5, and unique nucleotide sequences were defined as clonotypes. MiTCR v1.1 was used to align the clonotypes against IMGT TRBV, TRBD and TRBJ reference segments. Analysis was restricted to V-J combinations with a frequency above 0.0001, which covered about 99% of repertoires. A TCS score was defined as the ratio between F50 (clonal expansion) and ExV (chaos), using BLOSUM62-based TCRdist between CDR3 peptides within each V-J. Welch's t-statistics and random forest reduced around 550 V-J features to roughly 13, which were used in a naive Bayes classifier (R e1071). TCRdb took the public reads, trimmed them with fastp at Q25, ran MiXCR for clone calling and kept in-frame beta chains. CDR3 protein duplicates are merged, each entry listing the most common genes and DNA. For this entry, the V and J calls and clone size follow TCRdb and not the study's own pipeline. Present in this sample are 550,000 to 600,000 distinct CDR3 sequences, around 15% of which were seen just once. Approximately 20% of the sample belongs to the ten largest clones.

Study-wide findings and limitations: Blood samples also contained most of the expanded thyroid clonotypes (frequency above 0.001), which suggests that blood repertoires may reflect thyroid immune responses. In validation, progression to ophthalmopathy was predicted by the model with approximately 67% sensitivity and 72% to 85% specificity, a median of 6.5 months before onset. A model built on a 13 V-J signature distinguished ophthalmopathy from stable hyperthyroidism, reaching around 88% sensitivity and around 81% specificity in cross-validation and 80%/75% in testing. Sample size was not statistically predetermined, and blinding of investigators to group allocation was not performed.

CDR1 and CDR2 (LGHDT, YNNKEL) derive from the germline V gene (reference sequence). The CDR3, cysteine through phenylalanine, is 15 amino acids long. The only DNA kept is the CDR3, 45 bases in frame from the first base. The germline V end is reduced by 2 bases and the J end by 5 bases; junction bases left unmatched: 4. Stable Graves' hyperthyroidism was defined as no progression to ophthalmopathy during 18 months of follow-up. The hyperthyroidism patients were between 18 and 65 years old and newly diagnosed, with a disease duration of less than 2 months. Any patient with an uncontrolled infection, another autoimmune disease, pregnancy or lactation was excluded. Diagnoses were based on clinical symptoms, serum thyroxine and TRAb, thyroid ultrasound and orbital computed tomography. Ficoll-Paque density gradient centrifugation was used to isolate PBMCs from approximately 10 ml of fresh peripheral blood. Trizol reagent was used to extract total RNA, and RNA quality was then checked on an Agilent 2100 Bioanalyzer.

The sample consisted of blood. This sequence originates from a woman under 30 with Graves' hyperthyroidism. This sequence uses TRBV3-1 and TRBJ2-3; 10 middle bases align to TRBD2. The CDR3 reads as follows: CASSQSGGAVDTQYF. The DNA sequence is TGTGCCAGCAGCCAAAGCGGGGGGGCAGTAGATACGCAGTATTTT.